Given below is one T cell receptor beta chain in context. No antigen is known for it. The sample belongs to a study of beta chain features in type 1 diabetes. By way of CD45RO/CCR7/CD25/CD127/CD95/CD27, the CD4+ regulatory, stem cell-like memory, central memory and naive cells were sorted. Expressed TCRB transcripts were sequenced after all isolated RNA was converted to cDNA. Naive, central memory and regulatory T cell samples produced a mean of about 4 million reads. Using immunoSEQ multiplex PCR, the repertoire was profiled, and TCRdb retains in-frame clones only, with some absent. This table has under 450,000 clones, approximately 13% appearing once. General observations from the study: Patients with type 1 diabetes carried fewer insertions and had more deletions at their VDJ junctions. The study found moderately but significantly shorter TCRB CDR3s in all four CD4+ subsets of Type 1 diabetes patients.

The CDR3 consists of 15 residues. The V end was cut by 6 bases, the J end by 6 bases, with 20 bases between. Germline assignment: CDR1 KGHSH and CDR2 LQKENI. The material sequenced was naive CD4+ T cells from blood. The sequence was collected from a man aged 25 to 40 in good health. The J gene is TRBJ1-2, the V gene TRBV18, with D perhaps TRBD1 (5 bases). The CDR3 region has the DNA TGTGCCAGCTCCCCCACCCAGACAGTTTCGAATGGCTACACCTTC. Protein sequence: CASSPTQTVSNGYTF.